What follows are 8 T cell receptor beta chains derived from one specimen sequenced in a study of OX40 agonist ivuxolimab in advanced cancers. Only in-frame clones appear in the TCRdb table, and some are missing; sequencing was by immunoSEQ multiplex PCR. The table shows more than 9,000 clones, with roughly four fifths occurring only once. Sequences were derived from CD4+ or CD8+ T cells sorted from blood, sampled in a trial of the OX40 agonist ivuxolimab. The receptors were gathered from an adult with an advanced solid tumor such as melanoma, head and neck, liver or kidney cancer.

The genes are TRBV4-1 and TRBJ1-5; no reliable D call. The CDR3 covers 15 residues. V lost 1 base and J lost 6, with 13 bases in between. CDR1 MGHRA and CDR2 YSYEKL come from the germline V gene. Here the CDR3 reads CASSQVSGIGQPQHF. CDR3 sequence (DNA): TGCGCCAGCAGCCAAGTGTCGGGGATAGGTCAGCCCCAGCATTTT.

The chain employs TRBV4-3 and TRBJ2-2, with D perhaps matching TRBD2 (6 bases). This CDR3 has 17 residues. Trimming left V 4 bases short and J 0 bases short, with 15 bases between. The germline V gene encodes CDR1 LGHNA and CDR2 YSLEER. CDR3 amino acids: CASSPPRTNPNTGELFF. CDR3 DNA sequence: TGCGCCAGCAGCCCCCCAAGGACTAATCCGAACACCGGGGAGCTGTTTTTT.

The CDR3 DNA reads TGTGCCAGCAGCCCCCCCGACTGGGCAGATACGCAGTATTTT. Residues: CASSPPDWADTQYF. The genes are TRBV7-9 and TRBJ2-3; no clear D. V dropped 5 bases and J dropped 4 bases, with 13 bases sitting between them. The germline CDR1 and CDR2 sequences are SEHNR and FQNEAQ (reference sequence). This CDR3 region has 14 residues.

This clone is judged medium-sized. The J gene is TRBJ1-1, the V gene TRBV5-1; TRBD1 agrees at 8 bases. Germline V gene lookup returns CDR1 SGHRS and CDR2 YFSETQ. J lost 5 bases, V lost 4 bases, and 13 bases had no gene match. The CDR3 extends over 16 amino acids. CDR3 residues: CASSIADRVRGTEAFF. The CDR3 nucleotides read TGCGCCAGCAGCATCGCGGACAGGGTTAGGGGAACTGAAGCTTTCTTT.

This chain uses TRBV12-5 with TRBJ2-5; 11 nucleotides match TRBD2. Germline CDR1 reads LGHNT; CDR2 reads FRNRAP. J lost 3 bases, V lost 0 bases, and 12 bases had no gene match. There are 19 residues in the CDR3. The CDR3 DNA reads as TGTGCTAGTGGTTTGGTAGCGGTAGCGGGGGGGCCGGGCGAAGAGACCCAGTACTTC. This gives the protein CASGLVAVAGGPGEETQYF.

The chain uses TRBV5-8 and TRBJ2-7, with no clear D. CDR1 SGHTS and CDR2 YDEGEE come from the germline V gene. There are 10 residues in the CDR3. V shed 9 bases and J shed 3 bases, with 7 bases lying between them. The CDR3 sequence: CATPVYEQYF. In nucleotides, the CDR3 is TGTGCCACCCCAGTCTACGAGCAGTACTTC.

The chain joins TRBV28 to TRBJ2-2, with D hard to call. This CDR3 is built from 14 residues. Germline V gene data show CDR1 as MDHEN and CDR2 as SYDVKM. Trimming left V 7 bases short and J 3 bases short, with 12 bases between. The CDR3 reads CASKIGLDTGELFF. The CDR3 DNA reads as TGTGCCAGCAAGATTGGATTGGACACCGGGGAGCTGTTTTTT.

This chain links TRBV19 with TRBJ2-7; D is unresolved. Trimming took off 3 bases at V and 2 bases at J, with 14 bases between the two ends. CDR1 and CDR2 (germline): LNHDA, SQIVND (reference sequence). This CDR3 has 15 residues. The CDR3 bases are TGTGCCAGTAGTATTGGCATGCGACCTACCTACGAGCAGTACTTC. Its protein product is CASSIGMRPTYEQYF. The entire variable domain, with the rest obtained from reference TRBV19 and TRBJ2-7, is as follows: DGGITQSPKYLFRKEGQNVTLSCEQNLNHDAMYWYRQDPGQGLRLIYYSQIVNDFQKGDIAEGYSVSREKKESFPLTVTSAQKNPTAFYLCASSIGMRPTYEQYFGPGTRLTVT.